The sequence of this TCR beta chain was determined in a study of OX40 agonist ivuxolimab in advanced cancers. Assay used: immunoSEQ multiplex PCR; TCRdb lists only in-frame clones, some missing. Among fewer than 85,000 clones listed, around 80% were seen once. This clone was seen repeatedly, ten times or more. The CDR3 has 16 residues. Trimming removed 4 bases from V and 1 base from J, with 17 bases in between. CDR1 is MNHNS, CDR2 SASEGT, per germline. The sample consisted of CD4+ or CD8+ T cells sorted from blood, taken in a trial of the OX40 agonist ivuxolimab. The clonotype comes from an adult with an advanced solid tumor such as melanoma, head and neck, liver or kidney cancer. The chain links TRBV6-1 to TRBJ2-7; no reliable D call. CDR3 sequence: CASSGTGHRGSYEQYF. DNA for the CDR3: TGTGCCAGCAGTGGAACGGGCCACCGTGGGTCCTACGAGCAGTACTTC.